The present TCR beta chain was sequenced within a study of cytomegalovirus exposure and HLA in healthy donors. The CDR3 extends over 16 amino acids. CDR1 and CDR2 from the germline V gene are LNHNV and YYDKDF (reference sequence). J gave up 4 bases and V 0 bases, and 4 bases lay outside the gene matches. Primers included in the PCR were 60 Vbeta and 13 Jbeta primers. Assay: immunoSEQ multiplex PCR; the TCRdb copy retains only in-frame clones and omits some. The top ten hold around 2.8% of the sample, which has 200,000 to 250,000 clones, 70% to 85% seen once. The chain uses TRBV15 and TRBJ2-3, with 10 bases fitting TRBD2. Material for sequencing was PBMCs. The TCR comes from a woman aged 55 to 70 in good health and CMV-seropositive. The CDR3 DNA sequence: TGTGCCACCAGCAGAGAGGGGGGGACTAGCGCAGATACGCAGTATTTT. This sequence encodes CATSREGGTSADTQYF.